A selection of T cell receptor beta chains follows, all from one sample in a study of blood T cell repertoires in COVID-19. Assay used: immunoSEQ multiplex PCR; TCRdb lists only in-frame clones, some missing. Of approximately 99,000 clones listed, around 84% were seen once; the top ten hold 10% to 15%. Input material: peripheral blood. The source of these receptors is a woman aged 60-75 years in a cohort sampled during active or convalescent COVID-19. Both conserved end residues are part of each CDR3. The order of the fields is clone size, V gene, CDR3 protein. A clone size is listed for some rows: how often the clone was seen (once, few, many), or a class if it is expanded.

. | TRBV27 | CASSQFAGVTYNEQFF
. | TRBV28 | CASRSQGTLKAFF
. | TRBV5-6 | CASSWKPGQGGEKLFF
. | TRBV19 | CASSPNRGLGNTEAFF
. | TRBV30 | CAWSFSPKETQYF
. | TRBV19 | CASTTVGGSRQPQHF
. | TRBV7-9 | CASSLGTSGTSPTDTQYF
. | TRBV28 | CASSWVLAGAQETQYF
. | TRBV5-1 | CASSVQGTGVSQETQYF
. | TRBV28 | CASSSTGQLGLYEQYF
. | TRBV10-3 | CAIGTSGGGTDTQYF
. | TRBV28 | CASSLSGQGVRKLFF
. | TRBV3-1/TRBV3-2 | CASSQGTSIMEYF
. | TRBV7-9 | CASSPSVDTQYF
. | TRBV5-1 | CASSLAVVAGGIDTQYF
. | TRBV6-1 | CASSAYRDRGQQPQHF
few | TRBV19 | CASNPGQGGIGELFF
. | TRBV27 | CASSLIGRANEAFF
. | TRBV3-1/TRBV3-2 | CASSQAGARAKNIQYF
. | TRBV20-1 | CSASKDSLGNQPQHF
. | TRBV19 | CASGGRGTDTQYF
. | TRBV10-3 | CAIRVGTGTGVGEQYF
. | TRBV7-8 | CASSWDRNTEAFF
. | TRBV12-3/TRBV12-4 | CASSFGLAGAEFF
few | TRBV3-1/TRBV3-2 | CASSQGWTDSNEKLFF
. | TRBV14 | CASSRLTSGGPDTQYF
. | TRBV19 | CASREGGYGYTF
few | TRBV5-1 | CASSDPGTDTQYF
. | TRBV5-1 | CASSPTTGSGNTIYF
few | TRBV28 | CASSLGGRAEAFF
once | TRBV9 | CASSSTSGTDTQYF
. | TRBV28 | CASSFWGAGTSLTDTQYF
. | TRBV28 | CASTAGRNTEAFF
. | TRBV5-1 | CASSSGLAGGAGELFF
. | TRBV3-1/TRBV3-2 | CASSPPREKGDTQYF
. | TRBV12-3/TRBV12-4 | CASSLTGGQPQHF
. | TRBV20-1 | CSASLQGPTDTQYF
. | TRBV5-1 | CASSYDRGNSPLHF
. | TRBV5-1 | CASRYRDRGRVKNTEAFF
. | TRBV7-6 | CASSLGTASYEQYF
few | TRBV25-1 | CASSEWGSGGREAFF
few | TRBV5-1 | CASSKDRGGTEAFF
. | TRBV19 | CASRTGEQPQHF
. | TRBV7-8 | CASSLARAGTSVRNEQFF
. | TRBV9 | CASSPRLSGNTIYF
. | TRBV24-1 | CATSDTTGGKGNEQFF
. | TRBV27 | CASSFVREANYGYTF
. | TRBV5-1 | CASSAQAGGNSPLHF
few | TRBV5-1 | CASSRLQPMNTEAFF